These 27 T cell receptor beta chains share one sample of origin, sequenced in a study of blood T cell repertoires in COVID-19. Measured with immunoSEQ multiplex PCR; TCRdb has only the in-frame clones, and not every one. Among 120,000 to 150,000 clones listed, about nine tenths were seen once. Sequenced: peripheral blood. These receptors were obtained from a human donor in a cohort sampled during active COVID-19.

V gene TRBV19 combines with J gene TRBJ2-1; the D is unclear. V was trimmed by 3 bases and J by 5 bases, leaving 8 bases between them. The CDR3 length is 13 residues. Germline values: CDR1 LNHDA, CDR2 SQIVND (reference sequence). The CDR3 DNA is TGTGCCAGTAGTATCGGGTTGAACAATGAGCAGTTCTTC. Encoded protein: CASSIGLNNEQFF.

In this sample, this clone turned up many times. The CDR3 coding sequence is TGTGCCAGCTCACCACCGGGGAGCGGGACATATGGTGAGCAGTTCTTC. It specifies CASSPPGSGTYGEQFF. The rearrangement joins TRBV18 to TRBJ2-1; TRBD2 is a possible D gene (7 bases). The germline gives CDR1 KGHSH, CDR2 LQKENI. The V gene lost 0 bases and the J gene lost 9 bases, with 18 bases spanning the gap. CDR3 length: 16 residues.

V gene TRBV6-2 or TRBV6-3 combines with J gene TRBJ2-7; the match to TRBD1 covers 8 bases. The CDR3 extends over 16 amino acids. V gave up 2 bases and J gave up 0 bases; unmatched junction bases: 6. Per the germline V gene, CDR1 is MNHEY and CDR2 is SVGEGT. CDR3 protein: CASSYPDRVGSYEQYF. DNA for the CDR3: TGTGCCAGCAGTTACCCGGACAGGGTTGGCTCCTACGAGCAGTACTTC.

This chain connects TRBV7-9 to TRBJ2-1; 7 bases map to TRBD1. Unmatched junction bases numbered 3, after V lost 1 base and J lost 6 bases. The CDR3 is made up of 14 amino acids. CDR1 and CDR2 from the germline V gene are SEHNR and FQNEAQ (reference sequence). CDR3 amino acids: CASSLGHRGNEQFF. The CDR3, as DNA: TGTGCCAGCAGCTTAGGGCACAGGGGCAATGAGCAGTTCTTC.

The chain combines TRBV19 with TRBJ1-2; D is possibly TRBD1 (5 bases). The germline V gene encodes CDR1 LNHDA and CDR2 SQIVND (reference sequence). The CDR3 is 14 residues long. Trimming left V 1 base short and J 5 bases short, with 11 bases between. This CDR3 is CASSIVFSGYGYTF. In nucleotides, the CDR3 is TGTGCCAGTAGTATAGTGTTCTCAGGGTATGGCTACACCTTC.

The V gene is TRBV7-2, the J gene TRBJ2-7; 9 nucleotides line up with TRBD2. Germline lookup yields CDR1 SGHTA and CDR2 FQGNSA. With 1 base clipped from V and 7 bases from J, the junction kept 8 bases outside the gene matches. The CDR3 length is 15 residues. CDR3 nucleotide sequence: TGTGCCAGCAGCTTAGTTGGCGGGGGGGCCGGGGAGCAGTACTTC. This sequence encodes CASSLVGGGAGEQYF.

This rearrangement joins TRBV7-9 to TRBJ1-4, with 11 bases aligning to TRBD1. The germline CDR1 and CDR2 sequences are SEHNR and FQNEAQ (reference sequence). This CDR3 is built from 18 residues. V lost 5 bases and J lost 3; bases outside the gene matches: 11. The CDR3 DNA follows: TGTGCCAGCAGCAAGGTGGACAGGGGGCTTCTCTCTAATGAAAAACTGTTTTTT. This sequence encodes CASSKVDRGLLSNEKLFF.

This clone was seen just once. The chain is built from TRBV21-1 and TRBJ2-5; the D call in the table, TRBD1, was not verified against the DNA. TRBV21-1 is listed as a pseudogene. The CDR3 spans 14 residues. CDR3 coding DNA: TGTGCCAGCAGCAAAGTTCGGACAACGGAGACCCAGTACTTC. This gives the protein CASSKVRTTETQYF.

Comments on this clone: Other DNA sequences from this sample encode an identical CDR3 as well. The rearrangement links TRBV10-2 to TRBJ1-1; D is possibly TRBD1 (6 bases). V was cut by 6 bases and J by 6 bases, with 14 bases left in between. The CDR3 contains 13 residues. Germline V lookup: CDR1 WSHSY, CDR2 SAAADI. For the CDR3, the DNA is TGCGCCAGCAGAAAGGACAGAGTGTCTGAAGCTTTCTTT. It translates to CASRKDRVSEAFF.

The CDR3 protein is CASKEGGVRLYEQYF. The CDR3 nucleotides are TGTGCCAGCAAGGAAGGCGGGGTTCGACTTTACGAGCAGTACTTC. The genes are TRBV2 and TRBJ2-7; TRBD2 is a possible D gene (6 bases). CDR1 SNHLY and CDR2 FYNNEI come from the germline V gene. The length of the CDR3 is 15 residues. V was trimmed by 7 bases and J by 4 bases, leaving 20 bases between them.

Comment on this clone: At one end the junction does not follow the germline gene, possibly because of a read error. CDR3 coding DNA: TGTGCCACCTCAACCGGGTCGAACTTAAACAATGAGCAGTTCTTC. Translating it yields CATSTGSNLNNEQFF. The rearrangement joins TRBV18 to TRBJ2-1, with D hard to call. CDR1 is KGHSH and CDR2 is LQKENI in the germline V gene. The CDR3 sequence is 15 residues long.

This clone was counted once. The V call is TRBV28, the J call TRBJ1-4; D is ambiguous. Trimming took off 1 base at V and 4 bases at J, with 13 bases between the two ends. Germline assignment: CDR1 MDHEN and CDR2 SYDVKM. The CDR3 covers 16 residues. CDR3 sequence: CASSLSRLISNEKLFF. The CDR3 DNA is TGTGCCAGCAGTTTATCCCGACTTATCAGTAATGAAAAACTGTTTTTT. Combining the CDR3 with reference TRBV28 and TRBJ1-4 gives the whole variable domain DVKVTQSSRYLVKRTGEKVFLECVQDMDHENMFWYRQDPGLGLRLIYFSYDVKMKEKGDIPEGYSVSREKKERFSLILESASTNQTSMYLCASSLSRLISNEKLFFGSGTQLSVL.

The CDR3 DNA sequence: TGTGCCAGCAGTTACTCGATTGGCTTTAACTATGGCTACACCTTC. Protein product: CASSYSIGFNYGYTF. The gene calls are TRBV6-5 and TRBJ1-2; D is undetermined. Germline CDR1 MNHEY, CDR2 SVGAGI. V lost 0 bases and J lost 1, with 9 bases in between. The CDR3 is made up of 15 amino acids.

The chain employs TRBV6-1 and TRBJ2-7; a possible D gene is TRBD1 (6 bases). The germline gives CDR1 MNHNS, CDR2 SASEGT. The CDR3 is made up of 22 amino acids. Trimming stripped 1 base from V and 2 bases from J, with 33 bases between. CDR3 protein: CASSEGGSAMWQGLSATYEQYF. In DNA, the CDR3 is TGTGCCAGCAGTGAAGGGGGGTCGGCCATGTGGCAGGGGTTGTCGGCTACCTACGAGCAGTACTTC.

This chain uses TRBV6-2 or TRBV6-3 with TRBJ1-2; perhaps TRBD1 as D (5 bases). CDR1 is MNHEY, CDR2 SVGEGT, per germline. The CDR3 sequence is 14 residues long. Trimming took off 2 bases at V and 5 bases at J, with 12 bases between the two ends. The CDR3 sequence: CASSYARTPYGYTF. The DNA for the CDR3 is TGTGCCAGCAGTTACGCTAGGACACCTTATGGCTACACCTTC.

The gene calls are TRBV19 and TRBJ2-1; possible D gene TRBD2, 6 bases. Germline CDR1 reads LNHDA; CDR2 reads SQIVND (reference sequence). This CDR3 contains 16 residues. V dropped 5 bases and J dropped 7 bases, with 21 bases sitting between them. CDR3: CASSPYLTGVKNEQFF. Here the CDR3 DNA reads TGTGCCAGTAGTCCTTACCTAACGGGGGTTAAGAATGAGCAGTTCTTC.

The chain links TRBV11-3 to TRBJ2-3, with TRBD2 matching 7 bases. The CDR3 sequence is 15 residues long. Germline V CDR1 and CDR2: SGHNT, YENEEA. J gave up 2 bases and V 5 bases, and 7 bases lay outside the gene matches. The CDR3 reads CASSPSGEYTDTQYF. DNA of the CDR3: TGTGCCAGCAGCCCCAGCGGGGAATACACAGATACGCAGTATTTT. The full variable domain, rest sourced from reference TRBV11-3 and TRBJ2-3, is EAGVVQSPRYKIIEKKQPVAFWCNPISGHNTLYWYLQNLGQGPELLIRYENEEAVDDSQLPKDRFSAERLKGVDSTLKIQPAELGDSAVYLCASSPSGEYTDTQYFGPGTRLTVL.

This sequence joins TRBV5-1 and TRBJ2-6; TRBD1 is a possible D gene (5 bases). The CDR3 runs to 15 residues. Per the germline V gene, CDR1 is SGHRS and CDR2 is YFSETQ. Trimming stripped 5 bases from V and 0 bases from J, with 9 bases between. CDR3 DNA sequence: TGCGCCAGCAGTATGGACAACTCTGGGGCCAACGTCCTGACTTTC. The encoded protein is CASSMDNSGANVLTF.

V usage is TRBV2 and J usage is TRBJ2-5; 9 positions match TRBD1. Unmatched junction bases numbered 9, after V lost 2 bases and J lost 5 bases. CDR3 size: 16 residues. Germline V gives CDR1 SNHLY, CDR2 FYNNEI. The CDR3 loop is CASSELSTGGWETQYF. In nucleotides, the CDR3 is TGTGCCAGCAGTGAATTATCGACAGGGGGTTGGGAGACCCAGTACTTC.

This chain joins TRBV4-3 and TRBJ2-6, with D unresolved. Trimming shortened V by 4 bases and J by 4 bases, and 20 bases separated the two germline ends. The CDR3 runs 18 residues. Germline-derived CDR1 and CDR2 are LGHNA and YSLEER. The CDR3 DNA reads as TGCGCCAGCAGCCCCTTAATCCAGAAGGCGCGGGGGGCCAACGTCCTGACTTTC. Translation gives CASSPLIQKARGANVLTF.

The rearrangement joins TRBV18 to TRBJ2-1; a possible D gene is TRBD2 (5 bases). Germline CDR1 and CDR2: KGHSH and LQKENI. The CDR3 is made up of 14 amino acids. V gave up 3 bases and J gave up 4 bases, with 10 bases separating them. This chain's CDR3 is CASSPASSYNEQFF. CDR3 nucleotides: TGTGCCAGCTCACCGGCTAGCTCATACAATGAGCAGTTCTTC.

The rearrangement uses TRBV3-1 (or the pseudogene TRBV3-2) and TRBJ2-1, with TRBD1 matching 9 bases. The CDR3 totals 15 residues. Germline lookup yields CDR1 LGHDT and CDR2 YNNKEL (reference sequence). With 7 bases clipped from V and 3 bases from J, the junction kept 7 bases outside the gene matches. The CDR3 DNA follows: TGTGCCAGCAACCCCGGGACAGGGTTCTACAATGAGCAGTTCTTC. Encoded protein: CASNPGTGFYNEQFF.

The DNA for the CDR3 is TGCGCCAGCAGCCCGCAGGGGGCTCGGACTGAAGCTTTCTTT. This gives the protein CASSPQGARTEAFF. The V and J genes are TRBV5-1 and TRBJ1-1, with 8 bases identical to TRBD1. Germline CDR1 reads SGHRS; CDR2 reads YFSETQ. V gave up 4 bases and J gave up 5 bases; unmatched junction bases: 7. This CDR3 has 14 amino acids. Full variable domain (remainder filled in from reference TRBV5-1 and TRBJ1-1): KAGVTQTPRYLIKTRGQQVTLSCSPISGHRSVSWYQQTPGQGLQFLFEYFSETQRNKGNFPGRFSGRQFSNSRSEMNVSTLELGDSALYLCASSPQGARTEAFFGQGTRLTVV.

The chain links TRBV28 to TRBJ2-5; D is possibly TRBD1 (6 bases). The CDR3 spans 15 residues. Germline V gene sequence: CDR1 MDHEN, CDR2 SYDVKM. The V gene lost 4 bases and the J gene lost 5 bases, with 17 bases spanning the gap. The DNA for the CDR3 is TGTGCCAGCAGTTCCTACAGGGAGAGTTGGGAGACCCAGTACTTC. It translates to CASSSYRESWETQYF.

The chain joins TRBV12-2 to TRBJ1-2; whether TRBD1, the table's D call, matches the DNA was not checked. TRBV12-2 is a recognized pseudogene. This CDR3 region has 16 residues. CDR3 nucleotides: TGTGCAAGTCGCAGTCCCAGGGAAGCCTCTAACTATGGCTACACCTTC. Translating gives CASRSPREASNYGYTF.

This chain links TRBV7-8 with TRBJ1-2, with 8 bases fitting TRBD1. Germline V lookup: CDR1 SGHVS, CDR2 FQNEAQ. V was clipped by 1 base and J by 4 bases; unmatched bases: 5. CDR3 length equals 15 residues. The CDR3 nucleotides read TGTGCCAGCAGCTTAGGACAGGGGATACTCTATGGCTACACCTTC. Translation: CASSLGQGILYGYTF.

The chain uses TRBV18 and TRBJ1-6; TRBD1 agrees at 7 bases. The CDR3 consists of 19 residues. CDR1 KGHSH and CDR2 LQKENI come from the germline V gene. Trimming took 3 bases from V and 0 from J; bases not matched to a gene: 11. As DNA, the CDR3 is TGTGCCAGCTCACCTCGTCCCGGGACAGCGAGCTCCTATAATTCACCCCTCCACTTT. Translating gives CASSPRPGTASSYNSPLHF.